This entry lists 10 T cell receptor beta chains sequenced from one sample in a study of blood T cells in healthy people across ages. Primers used in a second PCR of roughly 6 to 12 cycles were a sample-barcoded 5' primer and a J-beta primer mix. TCRdb reprocessed the 5' RACE reads via MiXCR and lists one record per CDR3 protein. This table holds roughly 1,300,000 distinct CDR3 sequences, roughly 64% found once. Sequencing was carried out using blood. These TCRs come from a man aged 18 to 35 in good health.

The rearrangement links TRBV20-1 to TRBJ2-7; D is possibly TRBD1 or TRBD2 (6 bases each). Germline CDR1 reads DFQATT; CDR2 reads SNEGSKA (reference sequence). This CDR3 region has 16 residues. The V and J ends lost 0 bases and 7 bases respectively, with 22 bases between them. The CDR3 region is CSARDVGGPYNNEQYF. The CDR3 DNA reads as TGCAGTGCTAGAGACGTCGGGGGCCCCTATAACAATGAGCAGTACTTC.

The V call is TRBV20-1, the J call TRBJ2-1; 8 nucleotides match TRBD2. V dropped 3 bases and J dropped 6; count of bases not matched to a gene: 7. The CDR3 runs 14 residues. CDR1 and CDR2 from the germline V gene are DFQATT and SNEGSKA (reference sequence). The chain's CDR3 is CSASGLAGCNEQFF. The CDR3 nucleotides read TGCAGTGCTAGCGGACTAGCCGGTTGCAATGAGCAGTTCTTC.

The gene calls are TRBV15 and TRBJ2-7; D is tentatively TRBD1 or TRBD2 (5 bases each). V lost 5 bases to trimming and J lost 3 bases, with 14 bases between them. This CDR3 is built from 14 residues. Germline assignment: CDR1 LNHNV and CDR2 YYDKDF (reference sequence). The CDR3 spells CATSVEGEFYEQYF. The CDR3 DNA follows: TGTGCCACCAGCGTTGAAGGGGAGTTCTACGAGCAGTACTTC.

The genes are TRBV7-9 and TRBJ2-7, with D perhaps matching TRBD2 (7 bases). Germline V gene lookup returns CDR1 SEHNR and CDR2 FQNEAQ (reference sequence). V dropped 5 bases and J dropped 5 bases, with 16 bases sitting between them. The CDR3 contains 14 residues. The CDR3 DNA follows: TGTGCCAGCAGCGCTAACAGGGAGGGGGACGAGCAGTACTTC. Amino acid sequence: CASSANREGDEQYF. The full variable domain, its missing parts supplied by reference TRBV7-9 and TRBJ2-7, is DTGVSQNPRHKITKRGQNVTFRCDPISEHNRLYWYRQTLGQGPEFLTYFQNEAQLEKSRLLSDRFSAERPKGSFSTLEIQRTEQGDSAMYLCASSANREGDEQYFGPGTRLTVT.

The V gene is TRBV11-2, the J gene TRBJ2-2; D unresolved. The CDR3 has 17 amino acids. Germline V lookup: CDR1 SGHAT, CDR2 FQNNGV. V lost 5 bases to trimming and J lost 0 bases, with 16 bases between them. CDR3 DNA sequence: TGTGCCAGCAGCCCCCCCCGAGTAAACCCGAACACCGGGGAGCTGTTTTTT. This encodes CASSPPRVNPNTGELFF.

DNA for the CDR3: TGTGCCAGCAGTTACGGCGTTGGCTACACCTTC. As protein: CASSYGVGYTF. The chain recombines TRBV6-6 with TRBJ1-2, with D hard to call. CDR3 length equals 11 residues. Trimming pared 2 bases from V and 7 bases from J, leaving 5 bases between. Per the germline V gene, CDR1 is MNHNY and CDR2 is SVGAGI (reference sequence).

This rearrangement joins TRBV2 to TRBJ1-2, with a tentative D call TRBD1 (5 bases). Per germline, CDR1 SNHLY and CDR2 FYNNEI. V lost 2 bases, J lost 7 bases, and 14 bases lay in between. The CDR3 extends over 14 amino acids. CDR3 loop: CASSEQGMWAGYTF. The CDR3 DNA follows: TGTGCCAGCAGTGAACAGGGAATGTGGGCTGGCTACACCTTC.

The chain joins TRBV4-2 to TRBJ2-1; no firm D call. This CDR3 has 14 residues. Germline lookup yields CDR1 LGHNA and CDR2 YNFKEQ. V was shortened by 2 bases and J by 1 base, with 6 bases between the two germline ends. Here the CDR3 reads CASSQKGSYNEQFF. CDR3 sequence (DNA): TGTGCCAGCAGCCAAAAGGGATCCTACAATGAGCAGTTCTTC.

The chain recombines TRBV5-5 with TRBJ1-4; 9 nucleotides line up with TRBD1. This CDR3 comprises 17 residues. With V trimmed by 4 bases and J by 4 bases, 11 bases remained unmatched. Germline assignment: CDR1 SGHKS and CDR2 YYEKEE (reference sequence). The chain's CDR3 is CASSRGQGPPVNEKLFF. The CDR3 DNA reads as TGTGCCAGCAGCCGCGGACAGGGGCCTCCCGTTAATGAAAAACTGTTTTTT.

Note on this clonotype: An end of the junction does not agree with germline; a read error may underlie this. The chain employs TRBV5-1 and TRBJ1-6; 8 bases agree with TRBD1. The germline V gene has CDR1 SGHRS and CDR2 YFSETQ. The CDR3 length is 15 residues. The CDR3 spells CTSSKTGDRNSPLHF. In DNA form, the CDR3 reads TGCACCAGCAGCAAGACAGGGGACCGCAATTCACCCCTCCACTTT. Looking up the rest from reference TRBV5-1 and TRBJ1-6 gives the full variable domain: KAGVTQTPRYLIKTRGQQVTLSCSPISGHRSVSWYQQTPGQGLQFLFEYFSETQRNKGNFPGRFSGRQFSNSRSEMNVSTLELGDSALYLCTSSKTGDRNSPLHFGNGTRLTVT.